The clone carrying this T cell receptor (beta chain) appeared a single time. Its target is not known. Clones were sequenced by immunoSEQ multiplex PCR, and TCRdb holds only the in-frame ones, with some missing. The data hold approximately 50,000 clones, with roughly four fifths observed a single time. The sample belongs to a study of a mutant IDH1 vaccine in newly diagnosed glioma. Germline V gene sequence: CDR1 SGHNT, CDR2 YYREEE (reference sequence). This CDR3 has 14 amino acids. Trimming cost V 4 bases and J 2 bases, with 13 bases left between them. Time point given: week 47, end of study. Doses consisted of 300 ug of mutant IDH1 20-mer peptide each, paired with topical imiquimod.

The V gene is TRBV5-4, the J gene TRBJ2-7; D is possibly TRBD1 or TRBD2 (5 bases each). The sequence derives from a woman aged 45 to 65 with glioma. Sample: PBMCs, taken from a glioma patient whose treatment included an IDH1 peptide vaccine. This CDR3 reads CASSLRDGAYEQYF. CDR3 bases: TGTGCCAGCAGCCTAAGGGACGGTGCCTACGAGCAGTACTTC.